This T cell receptor beta chain was retrieved from a study of shared T cell receptors in the human thymus. Assay: immunoSEQ multiplex PCR; the TCRdb copy retains only in-frame clones and omits some. This table has about 380,000 clones, more than 85% appearing once. This CDR3 has 16 amino acids. V dropped 7 bases and J dropped 3 bases, with 18 bases sitting between them. The germline V gene encodes CDR1 LGHNT and CDR2 FRNRAP. The sequenced sample was thymocytes. The chain is built from TRBV12-5 and TRBJ2-2; D unresolved. The TCR was taken from a human donor. CDR3 loop: CASALGPGPYTGELFF. The CDR3, as DNA: TGTGCTAGTGCTCTTGGCCCCGGACCTTACACCGGGGAGCTGTTTTTT. Looking up the rest from reference TRBV12-5 and TRBJ2-2 gives the full variable domain: DARVTQTPRHKVTEMGQEVTMRCQPILGHNTVFWYRQTMMQGLELLAYFRNRAPLDDSGMPKDRFSAEMPDATLATLKIQPSEPRDSAVYFCASALGPGPYTGELFFGEGSRLTVL.